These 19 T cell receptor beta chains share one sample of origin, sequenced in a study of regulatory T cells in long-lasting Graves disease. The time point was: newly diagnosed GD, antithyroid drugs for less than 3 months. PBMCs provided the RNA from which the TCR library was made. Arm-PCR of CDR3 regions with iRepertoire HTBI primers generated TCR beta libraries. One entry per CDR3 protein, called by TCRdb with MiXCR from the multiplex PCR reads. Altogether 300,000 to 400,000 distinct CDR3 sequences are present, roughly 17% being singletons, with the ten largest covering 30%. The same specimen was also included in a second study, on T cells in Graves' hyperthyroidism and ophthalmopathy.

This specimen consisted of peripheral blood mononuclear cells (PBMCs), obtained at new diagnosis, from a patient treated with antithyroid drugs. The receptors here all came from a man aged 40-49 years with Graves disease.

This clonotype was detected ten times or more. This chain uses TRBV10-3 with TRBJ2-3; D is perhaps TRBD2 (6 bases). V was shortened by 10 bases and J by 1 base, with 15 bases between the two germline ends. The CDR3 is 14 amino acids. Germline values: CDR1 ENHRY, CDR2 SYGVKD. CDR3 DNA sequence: TGTGCCACCCGAGCGGGCCGCGGCACAGATACGCAGTATTTT. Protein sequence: CATRAGRGTDTQYF.

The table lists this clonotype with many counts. The CDR3 DNA sequence: TGCAGTGCTAGAGATTACAGATACAATGAGCAGTTCTTC. Encoded protein: CSARDYRYNEQFF. The chain combines TRBV20-1 with TRBJ2-1; D not certain. The CDR3 runs to 13 residues. The germline V gene has CDR1 DFQATT and CDR2 SNEGSKA (reference sequence). V lost 0 bases and J lost 4, with 7 bases in between.

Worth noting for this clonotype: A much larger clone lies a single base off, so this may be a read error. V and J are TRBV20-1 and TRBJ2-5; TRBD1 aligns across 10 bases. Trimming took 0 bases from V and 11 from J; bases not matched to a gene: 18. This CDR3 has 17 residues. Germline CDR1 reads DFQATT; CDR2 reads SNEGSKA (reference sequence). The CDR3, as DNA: TGCAGTGCTAGAGATAGACAGGGGGCGCGATATGACCGTGAGCAGTACTTC. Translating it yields CSARDRQGARYDREQYF.

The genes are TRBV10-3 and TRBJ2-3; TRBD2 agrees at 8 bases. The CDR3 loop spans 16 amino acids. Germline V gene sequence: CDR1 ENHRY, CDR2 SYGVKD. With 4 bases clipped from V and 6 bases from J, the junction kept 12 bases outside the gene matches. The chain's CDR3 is CAISVPGGAITDTQYF. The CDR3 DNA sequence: TGTGCCATCAGTGTACCCGGGGGGGCAATCACGGATACGCAGTATTTT.

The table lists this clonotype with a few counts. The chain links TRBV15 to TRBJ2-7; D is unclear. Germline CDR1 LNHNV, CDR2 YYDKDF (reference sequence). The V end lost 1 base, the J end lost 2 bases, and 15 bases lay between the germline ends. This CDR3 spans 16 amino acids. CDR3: CATSRVWTASPYEQYF. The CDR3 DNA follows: TGTGCCACCAGCAGAGTTTGGACGGCGAGCCCCTACGAGCAGTACTTC.

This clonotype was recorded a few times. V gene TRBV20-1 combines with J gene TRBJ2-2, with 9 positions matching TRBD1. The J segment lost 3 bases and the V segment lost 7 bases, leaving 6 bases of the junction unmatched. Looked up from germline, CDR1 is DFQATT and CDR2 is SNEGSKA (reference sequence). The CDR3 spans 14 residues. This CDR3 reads CSVGRDRDTGELFF. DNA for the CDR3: TGCAGTGTGGGACGGGACAGGGACACCGGGGAGCTGTTTTTT.

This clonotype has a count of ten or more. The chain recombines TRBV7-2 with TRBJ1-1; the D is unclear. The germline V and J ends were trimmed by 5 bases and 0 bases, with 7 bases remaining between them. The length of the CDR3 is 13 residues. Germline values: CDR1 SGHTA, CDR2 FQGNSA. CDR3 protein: CASSVTMNTEAFF. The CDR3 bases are TGTGCCAGCAGCGTAACTATGAACACTGAAGCTTTCTTT. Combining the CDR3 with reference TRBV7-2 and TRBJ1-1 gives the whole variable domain GAGVSQSPSNKVTEKGKDVELRCDPISGHTALYWYRQSLGQGLEFLIYFQGNSAPDKSGLPSDRFSAERTGGSVSTLTIQRTQQEDSAVYLCASSVTMNTEAFFGQGTRLTVV.

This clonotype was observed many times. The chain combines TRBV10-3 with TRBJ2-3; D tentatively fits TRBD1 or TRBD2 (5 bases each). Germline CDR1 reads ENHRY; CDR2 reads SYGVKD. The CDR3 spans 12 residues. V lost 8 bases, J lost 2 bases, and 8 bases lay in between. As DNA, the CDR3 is TGTGCCATCGGGGGTATCACAGATACGCAGTATTTT. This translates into CAIGGITDTQYF.

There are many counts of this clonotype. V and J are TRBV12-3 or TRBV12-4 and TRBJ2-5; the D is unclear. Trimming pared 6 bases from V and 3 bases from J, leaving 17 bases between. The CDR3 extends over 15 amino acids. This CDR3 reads CASSPGQFSKETQYF. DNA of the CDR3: TGTGCCAGCAGCCCGGGCCAATTTAGTAAAGAGACCCAGTACTTC.

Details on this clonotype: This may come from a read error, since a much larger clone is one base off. The chain's CDR3 is CASHFGPEASF. CDR3 in DNA: TGTGCCAGCCACTTTGGTCCTGAAGCTTCCTTT. This sequence joins TRBV2 and TRBJ2-3; D gene unclear. CDR1 is SNHLY, CDR2 FYNNEI, per germline. CDR3 length: 11 amino acids.

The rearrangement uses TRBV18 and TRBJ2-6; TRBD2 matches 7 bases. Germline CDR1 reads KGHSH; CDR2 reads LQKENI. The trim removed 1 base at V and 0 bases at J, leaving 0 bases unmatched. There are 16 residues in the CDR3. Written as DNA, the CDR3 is TGTGCCAGCTCACCACGGGGGGGCTCTGGGGCCAACGTCCTGACTTTC. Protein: CASSPRGGSGANVLTF.

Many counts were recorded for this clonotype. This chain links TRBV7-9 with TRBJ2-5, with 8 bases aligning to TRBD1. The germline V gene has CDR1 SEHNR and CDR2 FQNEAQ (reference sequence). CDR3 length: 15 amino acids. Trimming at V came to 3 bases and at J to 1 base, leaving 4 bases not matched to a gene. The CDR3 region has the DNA TGTGCCAGCAGCTTCCCCGACAGGGGCCAAGAGACCCAGTACTTC. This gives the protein CASSFPDRGQETQYF.

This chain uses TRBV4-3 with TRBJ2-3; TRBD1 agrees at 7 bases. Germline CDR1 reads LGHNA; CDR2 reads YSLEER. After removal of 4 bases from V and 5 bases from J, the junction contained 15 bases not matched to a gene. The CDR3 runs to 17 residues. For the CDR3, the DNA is TGCGCCAGCAGCCGGGGCTTCACGACAGGGAGCGGAGATACGCAGTATTTT. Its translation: CASSRGFTTGSGDTQYF.

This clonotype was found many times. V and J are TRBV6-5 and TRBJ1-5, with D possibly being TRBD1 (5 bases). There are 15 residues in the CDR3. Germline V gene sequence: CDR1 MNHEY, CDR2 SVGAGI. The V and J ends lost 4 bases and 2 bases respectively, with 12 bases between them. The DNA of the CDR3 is TGTGCCAGCAGTTCCTTTAGGGGTGGCAATCAGCCCCAGCATTTT. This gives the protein CASSSFRGGNQPQHF.

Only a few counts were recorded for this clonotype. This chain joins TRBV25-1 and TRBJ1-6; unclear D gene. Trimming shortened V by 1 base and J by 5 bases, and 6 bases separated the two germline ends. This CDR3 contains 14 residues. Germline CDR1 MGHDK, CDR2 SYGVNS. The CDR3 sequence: CASSEFGDNSPLHF. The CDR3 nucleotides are TGTGCCAGCAGTGAATTTGGGGATAATTCACCCCTCCACTTT.

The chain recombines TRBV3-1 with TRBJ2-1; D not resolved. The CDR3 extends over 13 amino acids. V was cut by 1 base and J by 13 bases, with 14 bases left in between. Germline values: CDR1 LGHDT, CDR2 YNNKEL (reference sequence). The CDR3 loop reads CASSQVEDGYQFF. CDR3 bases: TGTGCCAGCAGCCAAGTGGAAGATGGGTATCAGTTCTTC.

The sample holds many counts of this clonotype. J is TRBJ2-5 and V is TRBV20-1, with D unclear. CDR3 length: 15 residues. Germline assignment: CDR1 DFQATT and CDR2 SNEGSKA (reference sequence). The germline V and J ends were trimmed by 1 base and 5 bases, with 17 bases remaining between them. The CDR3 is CSARGYGYYGETQYF. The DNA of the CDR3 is TGCAGTGCTAGAGGGTACGGCTACTATGGGGAGACCCAGTACTTC.

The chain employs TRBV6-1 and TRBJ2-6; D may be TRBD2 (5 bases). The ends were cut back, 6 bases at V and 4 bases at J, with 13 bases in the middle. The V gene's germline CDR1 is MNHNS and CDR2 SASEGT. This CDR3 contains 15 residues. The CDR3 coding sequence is TGTGCCAGCAGAAACCGGGATTCCGGGGCCAACGTCCTGACTTTC. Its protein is CASRNRDSGANVLTF.

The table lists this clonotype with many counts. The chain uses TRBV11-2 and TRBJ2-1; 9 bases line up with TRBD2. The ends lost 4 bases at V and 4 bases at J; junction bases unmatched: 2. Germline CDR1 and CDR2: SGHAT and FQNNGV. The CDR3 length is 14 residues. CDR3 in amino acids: CASSWRGGYNEQFF. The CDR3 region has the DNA TGTGCCAGCAGCTGGCGGGGGGGATACAATGAGCAGTTCTTC.